These 15 T cell receptor beta chains share one sample of origin, sequenced in a study of spatial heterogeneity in lung cancer (dated 2019 in TCRdb). Here is what the overall study found, with its caveats: The tumor nonsynonymous mutation count correlated with the number of expanded intratumoral alpha and beta TCRs.

Their antigen targets remain unknown. The intended sense of this specimen's time point label: sample taken at primary tumor resection. Libraries came from 5' RACE. The instrument given in TCRdb is NextSeq 500. TCRdb reanalyzed the raw reads on its own, using fastp at Q25 for trimming and MiXCR for clone calling, and kept in-frame beta chains. A single entry per CDR3 protein holds the most common genes and DNA from its merged rows. The table for this sample lists roughly 10,000 distinct CDR3 sequences; around 8.3% of them were counted only once. The ten largest clones represent less than 25% of the sample. The material was lung tumor tissue, obtained at surgery. The receptors shown here come from a female donor with early-stage non-small cell lung cancer.

This clonotype has only a few counts. The library was built for alpha chains, so this beta chain is an off-target read and its size means little. The chain employs TRBV29-1 and TRBJ2-2; 7 nucleotides line up with TRBD2. V shed 7 bases and J 1 base; nucleotides not matched to a gene: 3. Germline loops: CDR1 SQVTM, CDR2 ANQGSEA. The CDR3 runs to 13 residues. This CDR3 reads CSASGGNTGELFF. DNA of the CDR3: TGCAGCGCCTCGGGGGGGAACACCGGGGAGCTGTTTTTT.

This clonotype was counted at least ten times. The library was prepared for alpha chains; this beta chain is a stray read, so its frequency means little. The rearrangement uses TRBV20-1 and TRBJ2-1; 8 bases map to TRBD1. Unmatched junction bases numbered 8, after V lost 6 bases and J lost 4 bases. The germline V gene encodes CDR1 DFQATT and CDR2 SNEGSKA (reference sequence). The CDR3 runs to 14 residues. CDR3 loop: CSAPPQGGYNEQFF. CDR3 sequence (DNA): TGCAGTGCCCCGCCACAGGGGGGATACAATGAGCAGTTCTTC.

This clonotype has at least ten counts. For a library built for alpha chains, this beta chain is a stray read; little rests on its size. The rearrangement joins TRBV6-2 or TRBV6-3 to TRBJ2-4, with a tentative D call TRBD2 (6 bases). Germline CDR1 MNHEY, CDR2 SVGEGT. The CDR3 is 13 residues long. The V and J ends lost 4 bases and 7 bases respectively, with 11 bases between them. The CDR3 bases are TGTGCCAGCAGTTGGGCTAGCGTGAACATTCAGTACTTC. This codes for CASSWASVNIQYF.

Relative to its sample, this clonotype is medium-sized (0.01 to 0.1%). As an off-target read in a library built for alpha chains, this beta chain has a frequency of little significance. The genes are TRBV12-3 or TRBV12-4 and TRBJ1-1; D is unclear. This CDR3 has 12 residues. Trimming pared 6 bases from V and 4 bases from J, leaving 9 bases between. This chain's CDR3 is CASRRRGTEAFF. In DNA form, the CDR3 reads TGTGCCAGCAGGCGGCGCGGCACTGAAGCTTTCTTT.

This clonotype was observed at least ten times. A library made for alpha chains picked up this beta chain off target, so its size means little. This rearrangement joins TRBV6-5 to TRBJ1-5; D might be TRBD1 (5 bases). In germline, CDR1 is MNHEY, CDR2 SVGAGI. This CDR3 region has 15 residues. V lost 2 bases and J 6 bases, leaving 14 bases between the germline ends. In DNA, the CDR3 is TGTGCCAGCAGTTACCGGTCGGGGGACGGTCAGCCCCAGCATTTT. Translating it yields CASSYRSGDGQPQHF.

With respect to this clonotype: A much larger clone differs from this one at a single base, so this may be a read error. This beta chain is an unintended read in a library built for alpha chains; its size means little. The V and J genes are TRBV7-9 and TRBJ2-7, with 9 bases matching TRBD1. CDR3 length: 13 amino acids. Trimming removed 5 bases from V and 11 bases from J; junction bases left unmatched: 10. Germline V gene lookup returns CDR1 SEHNR and CDR2 FQNEAQ (reference sequence). The chain's CDR3 is CASSLENRDREYF. The DNA for the CDR3 is TGTGCCAGCAGCCTAGAAAACCGGGACAGGGAGTACTTC.

In this sample, this clonotype turned up many times. Found in a library prepared for alpha chains, this beta chain is an off-target read, and its abundance has little meaning. This chain connects TRBV7-9 to TRBJ1-2; 9 bases are a match to TRBD1. This CDR3 region has 15 residues. Germline trimming cut 4 bases from V and 2 bases from J; bases unmatched to any gene: 5. CDR1 is SEHNR, CDR2 FQNEAQ, per germline (reference sequence). DNA of the CDR3: TGTGCCAGCAGCTCTTCCGGGACAGGGAACTATGGCTACACCTTC. Encoded protein: CASSSSGTGNYGYTF. Using reference TRBV7-9 and TRBJ1-2 for the parts outside the CDR3, the full variable domain is DTGVSQNPRHKITKRGQNVTFRCDPISEHNRLYWYRQTLGQGPEFLTYFQNEAQLEKSRLLSDRFSAERPKGSFSTLEIQRTEQGDSAMYLCASSSSGTGNYGYTFGSGTRLTVV.

Judged by abundance, this clonotype is medium-sized. The library was designed around alpha chains, so this beta chain is a stray read whose abundance carries little weight. This CDR3 is CASSSLGQPQHF. The CDR3 DNA follows: TGTGCCAGCAGCTCCCTGGGTCAGCCCCAGCATTTT. The chain uses TRBV7-8 and TRBJ1-5; D not certain. Germline assignment: CDR1 SGHVS and CDR2 FQNEAQ. Trimming cost V 4 bases and J 6 bases, with 7 bases left between them. CDR3 length equals 12 residues.

This clonotype was counted many times. Found in a library prepared for alpha chains, this beta chain is an off-target read, and its abundance has little meaning. V is TRBV6-6 and J is TRBJ1-1, with 8 bases fitting TRBD1. With V trimmed by 2 bases and J by 3 bases, 11 bases remained unmatched. Germline V gives CDR1 MNHNY, CDR2 SVGAGI (reference sequence). The CDR3 covers 17 residues. CDR3 bases: TGTGCCAGCAGTTACCCCTCAGGGGGCGGAGAGGACACTGAAGCTTTCTTT. Encoded protein: CASSYPSGGGEDTEAFF.

This clonotype was recorded many times. Within a library made for alpha chains, this beta chain is off target, and its count is uninformative. The V and J genes are TRBV5-1 and TRBJ2-7, with 9 bases identical to TRBD1. The CDR3 has 15 amino acids. The J segment lost 2 bases and the V segment lost 1 base, leaving 4 bases of the junction unmatched. Germline V gene sequence: CDR1 SGHRS, CDR2 YFSETQ. CDR3 DNA: TGCGCCAGCAGCTTGAACAGGGGGCCCACCTACGAGCAGTACTTC. Protein product: CASSLNRGPTYEQYF.

This clonotype was found a few times. For a library built for alpha chains, this beta chain is a stray read; little rests on its size. This chain joins TRBV5-1 and TRBJ1-4; the D is unclear. The CDR3 runs 14 residues. V was pared by 0 bases and J by 3 bases, with 6 bases between. The germline gives CDR1 SGHRS, CDR2 YFSETQ. Here the CDR3 reads CASSLGLANEKLFF. The DNA of the CDR3 is TGCGCCAGCAGCTTGGGGCTTGCTAATGAAAAACTGTTTTTT. The whole variable domain, filled in from reference TRBV5-1 and TRBJ1-4, reads KAGVTQTPRYLIKTRGQQVTLSCSPISGHRSVSWYQQTPGQGLQFLFEYFSETQRNKGNFPGRFSGRQFSNSRSEMNVSTLELGDSALYLCASSLGLANEKLFFGSGTQLSVL.

This clonotype was observed many times. This beta chain is a stray sequence in a library constructed for alpha chains; its clone size is not meaningful. The chain has TRBV28 and TRBJ1-2, with D possibly TRBD1 on 6 matching bases. This CDR3 contains 15 residues. Germline loops: CDR1 MDHEN, CDR2 SYDVKM. V dropped 5 bases and J dropped 6 bases, with 19 bases sitting between them. The CDR3 loop is CASSQTTGYGDGYTF. The CDR3 DNA sequence: TGTGCCAGCAGTCAAACTACAGGGTACGGAGATGGCTACACCTTC.

Ten or more counts support this clonotype. This beta chain turned up in a library designed for alpha chains; as an off-target read, its abundance says little. V is TRBV20-1 and J is TRBJ1-1; D not certain. The germline CDR1 and CDR2 sequences are DFQATT and SNEGSKA (reference sequence). The CDR3 contains 13 residues. Trimming took 1 base from V and 3 from J, leaving 9 bases between them. CDR3 sequence reads: CSARVQQYTEAFF. The CDR3 nucleotides read TGCAGTGCTAGAGTACAGCAGTACACTGAAGCTTTCTTT.

This clonotype appeared many times. Because this beta chain is a stray read in a library intended to capture alpha chains, its abundance should not be given much weight. V usage is TRBV15 and J usage is TRBJ1-1; 10 nucleotides line up with TRBD1. The CDR3 has 15 amino acids. Looked up from germline, CDR1 is LNHNV and CDR2 is YYDKDF (reference sequence). V lost 4 bases and J lost 7; bases outside the gene matches: 9. CDR3 bases: TGTGCCACCAGCATCCCGGGACAGGGGACCAATGAAGCTTTCTTT. It yields the protein CATSIPGQGTNEAFF.

Sample share makes this clonotype medium-sized. This beta chain is an unintended read in a library built for alpha chains; its size means little. The rearrangement links TRBV7-8 to TRBJ2-6; no definite D call. The V end lost 5 bases, the J end lost 3 bases, and 5 bases lay between the germline ends. The length of the CDR3 is 13 residues. Germline V lookup: CDR1 SGHVS, CDR2 FQNEAQ. This CDR3 is CASSPFGANVLTF. The CDR3 DNA sequence: TGTGCCAGCAGCCCGTTTGGGGCCAACGTCCTGACTTTC.